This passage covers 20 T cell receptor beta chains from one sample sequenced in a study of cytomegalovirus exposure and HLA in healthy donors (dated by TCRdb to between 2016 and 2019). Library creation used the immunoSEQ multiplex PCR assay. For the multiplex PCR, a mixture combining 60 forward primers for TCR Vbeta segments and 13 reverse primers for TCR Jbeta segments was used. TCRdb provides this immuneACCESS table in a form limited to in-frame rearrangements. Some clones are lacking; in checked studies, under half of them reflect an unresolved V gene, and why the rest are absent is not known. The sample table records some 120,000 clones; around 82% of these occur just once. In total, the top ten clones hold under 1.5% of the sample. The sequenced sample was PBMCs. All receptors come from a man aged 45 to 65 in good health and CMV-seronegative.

The CDR3, as DNA: TGTGCCAGTAGGCGGGACAGGGGGCCTGAAGCTTTCTTT. Protein sequence: CASRRDRGPEAFF. The chain has TRBV19 and TRBJ1-1; 12 positions agree with TRBD1. This CDR3 has 13 amino acids. Germline-derived CDR1 and CDR2 are LNHDA and SQIVND (reference sequence). Unmatched junction bases numbered 2, after V lost 6 bases and J lost 6 bases.

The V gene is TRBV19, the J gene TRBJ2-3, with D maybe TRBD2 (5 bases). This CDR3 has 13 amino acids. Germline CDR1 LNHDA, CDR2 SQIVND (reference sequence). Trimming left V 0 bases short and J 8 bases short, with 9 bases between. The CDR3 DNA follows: TGTGCCAGTAGTATAGATCGCCGGGGTACGCAGTATTTT. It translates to CASSIDRRGTQYF.

The CDR3 protein is CASSPHTGLRSPLHF. As DNA, the CDR3 is TGTGCCAGCAGTCCCCACACAGGTTTACGATCACCCCTCCACTTT. The gene calls are TRBV28 and TRBJ1-6, with TRBD1 as a possible D gene (5 bases). The CDR3 is made up of 15 amino acids. The ends were cut back, 5 bases at V and 10 bases at J, with 18 bases in the middle. Germline V lookup: CDR1 MDHEN, CDR2 SYDVKM.

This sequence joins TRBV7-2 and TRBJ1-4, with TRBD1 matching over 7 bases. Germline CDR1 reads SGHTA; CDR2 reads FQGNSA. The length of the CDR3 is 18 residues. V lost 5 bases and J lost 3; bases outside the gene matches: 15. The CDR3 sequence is CASSPSGRRGWSNEKLFF. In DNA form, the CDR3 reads TGTGCCAGCAGCCCCTCTGGCCGCAGGGGGTGGTCTAATGAAAAACTGTTTTTT.

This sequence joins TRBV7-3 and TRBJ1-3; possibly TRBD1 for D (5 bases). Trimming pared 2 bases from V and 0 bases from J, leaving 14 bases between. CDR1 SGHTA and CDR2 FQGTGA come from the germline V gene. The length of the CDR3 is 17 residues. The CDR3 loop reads CASSLLGGGSSGNTIYF. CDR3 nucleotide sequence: TGTGCCAGCAGCTTATTGGGGGGGGGAAGCTCTGGAAACACCATATATTTT.

This CDR3 is CAWSSRLQGHPGAGNTIYF. CDR3 DNA: TGTGCCTGGAGTTCCCGCTTACAGGGACACCCAGGGGCTGGAAACACCATATATTTT. This rearrangement joins TRBV30 to TRBJ1-3; maybe TRBD1 (6 bases). The CDR3 is made up of 19 amino acids. Germline V CDR1 and CDR2: GTSNPN, SVGIG (reference sequence). Deletions cut 2 bases from V and 2 bases from J, with 25 bases between.

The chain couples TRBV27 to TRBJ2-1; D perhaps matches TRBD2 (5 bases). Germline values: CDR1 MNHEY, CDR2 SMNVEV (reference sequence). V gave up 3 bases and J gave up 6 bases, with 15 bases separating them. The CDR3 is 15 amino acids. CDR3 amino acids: CASSLRANGVNEQFF. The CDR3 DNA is TGTGCCAGCAGTTTGAGGGCAAACGGGGTCAATGAGCAGTTCTTC.

CDR3 DNA: TGCAGCGTTGCACAGTCAACGAGTAGCAATCAGCCCCAGCATTTT. Its translation: CSVAQSTSSNQPQHF. The chain carries TRBV29-1 and TRBJ1-5; D not certain. V lost 4 bases to trimming and J lost 0 bases, with 13 bases between them. Germline V CDR1 and CDR2: SQVTM, ANQGSEA. The CDR3 consists of 15 residues.

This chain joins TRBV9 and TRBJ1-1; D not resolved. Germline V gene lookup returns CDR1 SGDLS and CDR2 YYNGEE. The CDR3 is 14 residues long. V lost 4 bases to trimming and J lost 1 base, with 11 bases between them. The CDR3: CASSPLDGNTEAFF. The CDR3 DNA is TGTGCCAGCAGCCCTCTAGATGGGAACACTGAAGCTTTCTTT.

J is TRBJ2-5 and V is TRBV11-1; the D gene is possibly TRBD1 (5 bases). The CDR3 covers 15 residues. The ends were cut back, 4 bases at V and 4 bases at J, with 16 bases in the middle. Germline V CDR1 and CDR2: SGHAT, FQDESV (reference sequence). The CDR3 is CASSSWVGPRETQYF. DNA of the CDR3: TGTGCCAGCAGCTCTTGGGTGGGGCCCCGAGAGACCCAGTACTTC.

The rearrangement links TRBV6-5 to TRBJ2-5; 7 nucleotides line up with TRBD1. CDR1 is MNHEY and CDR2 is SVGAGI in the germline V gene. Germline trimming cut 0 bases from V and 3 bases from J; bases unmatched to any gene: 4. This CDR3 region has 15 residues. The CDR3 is CASSYSPGQKETQYF. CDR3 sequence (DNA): TGTGCCAGCAGTTACTCGCCGGGACAGAAAGAGACCCAGTACTTC.

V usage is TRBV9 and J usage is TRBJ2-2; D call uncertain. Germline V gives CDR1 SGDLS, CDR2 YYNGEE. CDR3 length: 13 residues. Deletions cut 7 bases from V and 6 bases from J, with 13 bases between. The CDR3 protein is CASGQNLAGELFF. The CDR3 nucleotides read TGTGCCAGCGGCCAGAACCTGGCCGGGGAGCTGTTTTTT.

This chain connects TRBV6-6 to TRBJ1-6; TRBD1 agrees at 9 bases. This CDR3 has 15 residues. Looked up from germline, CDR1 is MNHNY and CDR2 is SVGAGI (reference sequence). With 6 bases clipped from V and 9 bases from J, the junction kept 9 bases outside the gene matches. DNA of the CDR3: TGTGCCAGCAGCCGACTCCGGGACAGGGCTTCACCCCTCCACTTT. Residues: CASSRLRDRASPLHF.

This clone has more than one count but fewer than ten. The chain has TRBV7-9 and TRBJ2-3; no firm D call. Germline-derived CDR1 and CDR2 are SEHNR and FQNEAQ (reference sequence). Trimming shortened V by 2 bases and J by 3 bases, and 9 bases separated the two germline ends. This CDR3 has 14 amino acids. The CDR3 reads CASSLYETTDTQYF. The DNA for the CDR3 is TGTGCCAGCAGCTTATATGAGACAACAGATACGCAGTATTTT.

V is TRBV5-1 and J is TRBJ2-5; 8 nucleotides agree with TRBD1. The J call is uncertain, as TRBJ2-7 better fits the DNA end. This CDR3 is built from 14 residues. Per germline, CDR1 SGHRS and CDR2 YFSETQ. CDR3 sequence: CASSRRTGSNEQYF. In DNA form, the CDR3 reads TGCGCCAGCAGCCGACGGACAGGGTCCAACGAGCAGTACTTC.

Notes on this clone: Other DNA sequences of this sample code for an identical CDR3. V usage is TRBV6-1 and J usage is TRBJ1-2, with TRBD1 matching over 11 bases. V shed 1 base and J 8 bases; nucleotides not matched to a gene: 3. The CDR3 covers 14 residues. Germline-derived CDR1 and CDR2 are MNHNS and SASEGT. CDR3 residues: CASSEVGQGGGYTF. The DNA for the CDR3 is TGTGCCAGCAGTGAAGTGGGACAGGGGGGAGGCTACACCTTC.

CDR3 nucleotide sequence: TGTGCCAGCAGTGAAGGCAGGGGCGGCACTGAAGCTTTCTTT. As protein: CASSEGRGGTEAFF. The chain carries TRBV2 and TRBJ1-1; a possible D gene is TRBD1 (6 bases). The germline V and J ends were trimmed by 1 base and 4 bases, with 10 bases remaining between them. CDR3 length equals 14 residues. Germline V gives CDR1 SNHLY, CDR2 FYNNEI.

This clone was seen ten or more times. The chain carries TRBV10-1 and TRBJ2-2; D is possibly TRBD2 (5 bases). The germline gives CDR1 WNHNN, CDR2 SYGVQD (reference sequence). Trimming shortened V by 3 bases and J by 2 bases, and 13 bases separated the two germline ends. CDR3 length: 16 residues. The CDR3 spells CASSDSAAGNTGELFF. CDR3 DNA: TGCGCCAGCAGTGATTCAGCGGCGGGTAACACCGGGGAGCTGTTTTTT.

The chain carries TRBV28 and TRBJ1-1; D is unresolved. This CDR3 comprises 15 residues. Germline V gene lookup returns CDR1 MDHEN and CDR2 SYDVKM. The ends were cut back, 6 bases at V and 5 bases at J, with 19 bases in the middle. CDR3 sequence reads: CASSTSGSVGTEAFF. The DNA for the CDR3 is TGTGCCAGCAGCACGTCGGGGAGCGTGGGGACTGAAGCTTTCTTT.

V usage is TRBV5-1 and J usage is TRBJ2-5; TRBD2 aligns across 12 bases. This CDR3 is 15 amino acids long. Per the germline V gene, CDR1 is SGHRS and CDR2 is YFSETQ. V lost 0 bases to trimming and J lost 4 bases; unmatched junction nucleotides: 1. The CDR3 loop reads CASSLGLAGAETQYF. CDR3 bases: TGCGCCAGCAGCTTGGGACTAGCGGGAGCAGAGACCCAGTACTTC.